What follows are 15 T cell receptor beta chains derived from one specimen sequenced in a study of blood T cell repertoires in COVID-19. The table came from immunoSEQ multiplex PCR; TCRdb's copy has only in-frame clones and leaves some out. Here the sample spans around 20,000 clones, more than 75% being singletons. The sample was peripheral blood. These receptor sequences come from a human donor in a cohort sampled during active COVID-19.

This sequence joins TRBV7-5 and TRBJ2-5; TRBD2, as called in the table, went unchecked against the DNA. TRBV7-5 is given as a pseudogene. The CDR3 consists of 14 residues. This CDR3 is CVRIRSGTKETQYF. Written as DNA, the CDR3 is TGTGTCAGAATACGTAGCGGGACTAAAGAGACCCAGTACTTC.

The chain has TRBV21-1 and TRBJ2-5; the D segment call TRBD2 is taken from the table without a DNA check. TRBV21-1 is a known pseudogene. The CDR3 loop spans 18 amino acids. This CDR3 reads CASSKGGSGRAYQETQYF. CDR3 DNA: TGTGCCAGCAGCAAAGGAGGTAGCGGGAGAGCATATCAAGAGACCCAGTACTTC.

The gene calls are TRBV7-8 and TRBJ2-7, with D possibly TRBD1 on 6 matching bases. Trimming shortened V by 1 base and J by 0 bases, and 10 bases separated the two germline ends. The length of the CDR3 is 15 residues. Per germline, CDR1 SGHVS and CDR2 FQNEAQ. CDR3 protein: CASSLVQGSSYEQYF. The DNA of the CDR3 is TGTGCCAGCAGCTTAGTACAGGGATCCTCCTACGAGCAGTACTTC.

The chain recombines TRBV25-1 with TRBJ2-1, with TRBD2 matching over 7 bases. CDR1 and CDR2 from the germline V gene are MGHDK and SYGVNS. The CDR3 runs to 15 residues. V shed 1 base, J shed 8 bases, and the junction held 8 bases outside the gene matches. CDR3 residues: CASSEFGEGWDEQFF. The CDR3 DNA reads as TGTGCCAGCAGTGAATTCGGGGAGGGGTGGGATGAGCAGTTCTTC.

J is TRBJ2-2 and V is TRBV2; TRBD1 matches at 7 bases. This CDR3 comprises 16 residues. Germline values: CDR1 SNHLY, CDR2 FYNNEI. V lost 8 bases, J lost 4 bases, and 13 bases stayed unmatched. The CDR3 region has the DNA TGTGCCAGCCAAACAGGGACAGCACGAGGCACCGGGGAGCTGTTTTTT. This gives the protein CASQTGTARGTGELFF.

The gene calls are TRBV28 and TRBJ2-1; TRBD2 agrees at 13 bases. The CDR3 is 16 amino acids. J gave up 3 bases and V 5 bases, and 4 bases lay outside the gene matches. Germline CDR1 and CDR2: MDHEN and SYDVKM. This chain's CDR3 is CASSPGLAGVYNEQFF. CDR3 coding DNA: TGTGCCAGCAGTCCAGGACTAGCGGGAGTCTACAATGAGCAGTTCTTC.

In DNA form, the CDR3 reads TGTGCCAGCAGCCTGACGGGGGGGAATCAGCCCCAGCATTTT. Encoded protein: CASSLTGGNQPQHF. The chain has TRBV7-8 and TRBJ1-5; TRBD1 might be the D (5 bases). Per the germline V gene, CDR1 is SGHVS and CDR2 is FQNEAQ. Trimming pared 5 bases from V and 4 bases from J, leaving 12 bases between. The CDR3 contains 14 residues.

The V and J genes are TRBV5-5 and TRBJ1-5; D is perhaps TRBD1 (5 bases). Germline-derived CDR1 and CDR2 are SGHKS and YYEKEE (reference sequence). The CDR3 loop spans 15 amino acids. V gave up 4 bases and J gave up 3 bases, with 14 bases separating them. CDR3 sequence (DNA): TGTGCCAGCAGCCCCCTGGGACTCTCCAATCAGCCCCAGCATTTT. It is translated as CASSPLGLSNQPQHF.

This chain joins TRBV7-9 and TRBJ1-4, with no clear D. The germline V and J ends were trimmed by 5 bases and 0 bases, with 7 bases remaining between them. This CDR3 spans 14 amino acids. The germline CDR1 and CDR2 sequences are SEHNR and FQNEAQ (reference sequence). The CDR3 spells CASSAGSTNEKLFF. CDR3 bases: TGTGCCAGCAGCGCGGGTTCAACTAATGAAAAACTGTTTTTT.

This rearrangement joins TRBV18 to TRBJ1-1; TRBD1 matches 12 bases. The CDR3 contains 18 residues. V lost 6 bases to trimming and J lost 0 bases; unmatched junction nucleotides: 11. CDR1 KGHSH and CDR2 LQKENI come from the germline V gene. CDR3 sequence: CASSPPRGQGAMNTEAFF. The CDR3 bases are TGTGCCAGCTCCCCCCCTCGGGGACAGGGGGCGATGAACACTGAAGCTTTCTTT.

The chain is built from TRBV11-2 and TRBJ1-2, with 8 bases fitting TRBD1. With 5 bases clipped from V and 5 bases from J, the junction kept 4 bases outside the gene matches. This CDR3 has 13 residues. The germline V gene has CDR1 SGHAT and CDR2 FQNNGV. Here the CDR3 reads CASSPDREYGYTF. CDR3 nucleotide sequence: TGTGCCAGCAGCCCGGACAGGGAATATGGCTACACCTTC.

The table lists this clone with a count of one. The gene calls are TRBV7-3 and TRBJ2-3; TRBD2 is a possible D gene (6 bases). CDR3 size: 13 residues. Per germline, CDR1 SGHTA and CDR2 FQGTGA. V lost 5 bases, J lost 4 bases, and 10 bases lay in between. CDR3 sequence: CASSRGEADTQYF. The CDR3 nucleotides are TGTGCCAGCAGCCGCGGGGAAGCAGATACGCAGTATTTT.

The rearrangement uses TRBV21-1 and TRBJ2-4; TRBD1, the table's D call, lacks a check against the DNA. TRBV21-1 is labeled a pseudogene. The CDR3 runs to 14 residues. The CDR3 DNA reads TGTGCCAGCAGCAAGGTCCTAGGGGGATACATTCAGTACTTC. Translated, it gives CASSKVLGGYIQYF.

This chain uses TRBV24-1 with TRBJ2-2, with D possibly TRBD2 on 6 matching bases. V lost 5 bases and J 4 bases, leaving 13 bases between the germline ends. CDR1 and CDR2 from the germline V gene are KGHDR and SFDVKD. This CDR3 is 15 amino acids long. CDR3 in amino acids: CATSVGGRSTGELFF. Here the CDR3 DNA reads TGTGCCACCAGTGTTGGAGGGAGGAGCACCGGGGAGCTGTTTTTT.

The J gene is TRBJ2-7, the V gene TRBV12-3 or TRBV12-4; TRBD2 is a possible D gene (5 bases). The CDR3 totals 12 residues. Between the trimmed V and J ends, which lost 8 bases and 1 base, there was a span of 9 bases. CDR3 protein: CASARGSYEQYF. CDR3 DNA sequence: TGTGCCAGCGCCCGGGGATCCTACGAGCAGTACTTC.